These 19 T cell receptor beta chains came from one sample sequenced in a study of beta chain features in type 1 diabetes. cDNA synthesis used the whole RNA isolate, giving expressed TCRB sequences. Sequencing was performed with immunoSEQ multiplex PCR; in TCRdb, only in-frame clones are kept and a portion is missing. Altogether around 280,000 clones are present, approximately 15% being singletons, with the ten largest covering 0.015%. Study-wide points: In every one of the four CD4+ subsets, TCRB CDR3s were moderately but significantly shorter in Type 1 diabetes patients.

No antigen is known for these receptors. The source material was naive CD4+ T cells from blood. The origin of the receptors is a young man with type 1 diabetes.

V is TRBV7-2 and J is TRBJ2-1, with a possible D match to TRBD2 (5 bases). Germline V gives CDR1 SGHTA, CDR2 FQGNSA. The CDR3 totals 15 residues. V was shortened by 0 bases and J by 0 bases, with 6 bases between the two germline ends. The CDR3 spells CASSLAGSSYNEQFF. In DNA form, the CDR3 reads TGTGCCAGCAGCTTAGCGGGGAGCTCCTACAATGAGCAGTTCTTC.

DNA for the CDR3: TGCAGCGTTGCCGGGACTAGAGGGGAGAATGAGCAGTTCTTC. The encoded protein is CSVAGTRGENEQFF. The V and J genes are TRBV29-1 and TRBJ2-1; 8 bases line up with TRBD2. Germline V gene data show CDR1 as SQVTM and CDR2 as ANQGSEA. The CDR3 is 14 amino acids. Germline trimming cut 4 bases from V and 7 bases from J; bases unmatched to any gene: 9.

This clone was detected a few times. The chain joins TRBV28 to TRBJ2-7, with 12 bases lining up with TRBD1. CDR3 length: 15 amino acids. The J segment lost 5 bases and the V segment lost 3 bases, leaving 5 bases of the junction unmatched. Germline V gene lookup returns CDR1 MDHEN and CDR2 SYDVKM. The CDR3 loop is CASSFKGQGANEQYF. Here the CDR3 DNA reads TGTGCCAGCAGTTTTAAGGGACAGGGGGCGAACGAGCAGTACTTC.

This clone appeared a few times. The CDR3 reads CASSQRSGPTDTQYF. CDR3 sequence (DNA): TGTGCCAGCAGCCAACGCTCGGGTCCTACAGATACGCAGTATTTT. The rearrangement joins TRBV7-2 to TRBJ2-3; D is uncertain. Trimming shortened V by 5 bases and J by 3 bases, and 15 bases separated the two germline ends. Germline V gene lookup returns CDR1 SGHTA and CDR2 FQGNSA. The CDR3 sequence is 15 residues long.

The gene calls are TRBV5-1 and TRBJ1-2, with TRBD1 identical over 7 bases. CDR1 and CDR2 (germline): SGHRS, YFSETQ. There are 14 residues in the CDR3. V lost 2 bases, J lost 5 bases, and 6 bases stayed unmatched. The CDR3 sequence: CASSFPGQPYGYTF. The CDR3 coding sequence is TGCGCCAGCAGCTTTCCGGGACAGCCTTATGGCTACACCTTC.

This chain links TRBV5-1 with TRBJ2-5; a possible D gene is TRBD1 (6 bases). CDR1 and CDR2 (germline): SGHRS, YFSETQ. The V gene lost 4 bases and the J gene lost 5 bases, with 15 bases spanning the gap. The CDR3 is made up of 14 amino acids. In nucleotides, the CDR3 is TGCGCCAGCAGCCCCGGGACATCATGGGAGACCCAGTACTTC. Residues: CASSPGTSWETQYF.

The V and J genes are TRBV9 and TRBJ2-7; D is possibly TRBD1 (5 bases). Per the germline V gene, CDR1 is SGDLS and CDR2 is YYNGEE. This CDR3 contains 16 residues. V dropped 0 bases and J dropped 6 bases, with 19 bases sitting between them. The CDR3 nucleotides read TGTGCCAGCAGCGTAGTTGATGTCAGGGTGGTAGGCGAGCAGTACTTC. Encoded protein: CASSVVDVRVVGEQYF.

V is TRBV30 and J is TRBJ1-2; a weak D match, TRBD1 (5 bases). The germline V gene encodes CDR1 GTSNPN and CDR2 SVGIG (reference sequence). CDR3 length equals 16 residues. V lost 3 bases to trimming and J lost 3 bases, with 20 bases between them. The CDR3 coding sequence is TGTGCCTGGAGCGGGCCCCCAAGGGGCCTGGACTATGGCTACACCTTC. It codes for CAWSGPPRGLDYGYTF.

This clone was counted between two and nine times. The chain recombines TRBV11-2 with TRBJ2-5; weak D call: TRBD2 (5 bases). Germline assignment: CDR1 SGHAT and CDR2 FQNNGV. The V gene lost 5 bases and the J gene lost 0 bases, with 10 bases spanning the gap. The CDR3 has 14 residues. CDR3 region: CASSLRGNQETQYF. CDR3 DNA sequence: TGTGCCAGCAGCCTACGAGGGAACCAAGAGACCCAGTACTTC.

This clone was observed a handful of times. The chain joins TRBV25-1 to TRBJ2-1; TRBD1 might be the D (5 bases). The germline gives CDR1 MGHDK, CDR2 SYGVNS. Trimming left V 1 base short and J 10 bases short, with 11 bases between. The CDR3 is made up of 13 amino acids. The CDR3 nucleotides read TGTGCCAGCAGTGAATTCGGTGGGGCAGAGCAGTTCTTC. The encoded protein is CASSEFGGAEQFF.

The chain joins TRBV28 to TRBJ1-5, with 11 positions matching TRBD1. Germline V gene lookup returns CDR1 MDHEN and CDR2 SYDVKM. The trim removed 5 bases at V and 1 base at J, leaving 10 bases unmatched. CDR3 length: 18 residues. CDR3 DNA sequence: TGTGCCAGCAGTCCCGGGACAGGGGGATTCGTGAGCAATCAGCCCCAGCATTTT. Its protein product is CASSPGTGGFVSNQPQHF.

Only a few counts were recorded for this clone. The rearrangement joins TRBV9 to TRBJ2-7, with D possibly TRBD2 on 7 matching bases. CDR1 is SGDLS and CDR2 is YYNGEE in the germline V gene. The ends were cut back, 0 bases at V and 3 bases at J, with 16 bases in the middle. There are 16 residues in the CDR3. CDR3 DNA: TGTGCCAGCAGCGTAGGGTCGGGGGGCCTGTTCTACGAGCAGTACTTC. As protein: CASSVGSGGLFYEQYF.

This clone showed up just a few times. This chain links TRBV9 with TRBJ2-7; D is undetermined. Trimming shortened V by 5 bases and J by 0 bases, and 6 bases separated the two germline ends. CDR1 and CDR2 (germline): SGDLS, YYNGEE. This CDR3 is built from 12 residues. The CDR3 DNA reads as TGTGCCAGCAGTCTTAACTCCTACGAGCAGTACTTC. Its translation is CASSLNSYEQYF.

This chain connects TRBV5-1 to TRBJ2-1; 14 bases match TRBD2. The CDR3 extends over 19 amino acids. Trimming cost V 4 bases and J 0 bases; bases outside gene matches: 9. Germline V gives CDR1 SGHRS, CDR2 YFSETQ. The CDR3 loop reads CASSRETSGRVGSYNEQFF. The CDR3 DNA reads TGCGCCAGCAGCAGGGAGACTAGCGGGAGGGTTGGCTCCTACAATGAGCAGTTCTTC.

V and J are TRBV9 and TRBJ2-1; TRBD2 matches 11 bases. CDR3 length: 14 residues. Germline V gene lookup returns CDR1 SGDLS and CDR2 YYNGEE. V was clipped by 2 bases and J by 9 bases; unmatched bases: 4. CDR3 sequence: CASSVSGGAAEQFF. The CDR3 DNA is TGTGCCAGCAGCGTTAGCGGGGGGGCCGCTGAGCAGTTCTTC.

The chain links TRBV27 to TRBJ2-5; TRBD2 matches at 7 bases. The CDR3 runs 14 residues. Germline lookup yields CDR1 MNHEY and CDR2 SMNVEV (reference sequence). The V and J ends lost 5 bases and 5 bases, in that order; junction bases with no gene match: 8. CDR3 region: CASSRAGVGETQYF. Written as DNA, the CDR3 is TGTGCCAGCAGTCGGGCGGGGGTGGGGGAGACCCAGTACTTC.

The chain joins TRBV2 to TRBJ2-2, with D possibly being TRBD1 (6 bases). Germline loops: CDR1 SNHLY, CDR2 FYNNEI. There are 14 residues in the CDR3. With 6 bases removed from V and 5 bases from J, the gap between germline ends came to 13 bases. CDR3 sequence reads: CASSLKQGTGELFF. Written as DNA, the CDR3 is TGTGCCAGCAGCCTCAAACAGGGAACCGGGGAGCTGTTTTTT.

The chain uses TRBV9 and TRBJ1-1; D is unresolved. V lost 6 bases, J lost 0 bases, and 9 bases lay in between. The CDR3 is 13 residues long. Germline CDR1 reads SGDLS; CDR2 reads YYNGEE. DNA of the CDR3: TGTGCCAGCACCAGCCGGGTGAACACTGAAGCTTTCTTT. Encoded protein: CASTSRVNTEAFF.

This clone was observed a few times. This rearrangement joins TRBV23-1 to TRBJ2-1, with 8 bases that match TRBD1. TRBV23-1 is reported as an ORF; its role is uncertain. The CDR3 sequence is 21 residues long. V lost 0 bases and J lost 1; bases outside the gene matches: 17. Here the CDR3 DNA reads TGCGCCAGCAGTCAATCTCCCGGCCTCTCACTAAGACAGGGGTCCTACAATGAGCAGTTCTTC. It codes for CASSQSPGLSLRQGSYNEQFF.